Listed below are T cell receptor beta chains from one sample, sequenced in a study of cytomegalovirus exposure and HLA in healthy donors. The data were produced by immunoSEQ multiplex PCR, yet TCRdb's version contains in-frame clones alone and is incomplete. This sample's table has about 50,000 clones. The sample was PBMCs. These receptors were collected from a woman aged 18-35 years in good health and CMV-seronegative. Both conserved end residues are part of each CDR3. Each record gives: V gene, J gene, D gene, CDR3 protein, CDR3 DNA. D genes are given only for firm matches.

TRBV19	TRBJ2-7	.	CASSFPFGGGDADYEQYF	TGTGCCAGTAGTTTCCCGTTTGGGGGCGGCGATGCGGACTACGAGCAGTACTTC
TRBV7-6	TRBJ1-6	.	CASSLAGGVGSPLHF	TGTGCCAGCAGCTTAGCCGGAGGGGTTGGATCACCCCTCCACTTT
TRBV28	TRBJ1-6	TRBD1	CASRELMTGWSNSPLHF	TGTGCCAGCAGGGAATTGATGACAGGGTGGTCTAATTCACCCCTCCACTTT
TRBV2	TRBJ1-4	.	CASSGKSSGEEKLFF	TGTGCCAGCAGTGGAAAATCATCGGGGGAGGAAAAACTGTTTTTT
TRBV6-5	TRBJ1-2	TRBD1	CASAATGNLNYGYTF	TGTGCCAGCGCCGCGACAGGGAATTTAAACTATGGCTACACCTTC
TRBV5-1	TRBJ1-1	.	CASSWGDTEAFF	TGCGCCAGCAGTTGGGGGGACACTGAAGCTTTCTTT
TRBV7-9	TRBJ2-2	.	CASSLAGGNTGELFF	TGTGCCAGCAGCTTAGCGGGGGGGAACACCGGGGAGCTGTTTTTT
TRBV5-1	TRBJ1-1	.	CASSLGALNTEAFF	TGCGCCAGCAGCTTGGGGGCATTGAACACTGAAGCTTTCTTT
TRBV19	TRBJ2-7	.	CASKARGRNEQYF	TGTGCCAGTAAGGCACGAGGGAGGAACGAGCAGTACTTC
TRBV6-1	TRBJ1-2	TRBD1	CASSPGQGYYGYTF	TGTGCCAGCAGCCCGGGACAGGGTTACTATGGCTACACCTTC
TRBV11-3	TRBJ1-1	.	CASSSTVEAFF	TGTGCCAGCAGCTCTACAGTTGAAGCTTTCTTT
TRBV19	TRBJ1-2	.	CASSPGLMVGYTF	TGTGCCAGTAGTCCCGGGTTAATGGTAGGCTACACCTTC
TRBV4-1	TRBJ1-3	.	CASSPGLTVSGNTIYF	TGCGCCAGCAGCCCAGGGTTGACAGTCTCTGGAAACACCATATATTTT
TRBV28	TRBJ2-7	.	CASSYQQGSTYEQYF	TGTGCCAGCAGTTATCAACAGGGATCTACCTACGAGCAGTACTTC
TRBV5-6	TRBJ1-1	.	CASSLAWGRENTEAFF	TGTGCCAGCAGCTTGGCCTGGGGCAGGGAGAACACTGAAGCTTTCTTT
TRBV4-1	TRBJ2-3	TRBD2	CASSQVERGDTDTQYF	TGCGCCAGCAGCCAAGTGGAACGGGGGGACACAGATACGCAGTATTTT